The rows below give T cell receptor beta chains drawn from one sample of a study of identical twins. TCRdb re-analysed the 5' RACE reads in MiXCR, keeping a single row per CDR3 protein. Of around 220,000 distinct CDR3 sequences listed, more than 13% are singletons. The source material was memory (CD45RO+) T cells sorted from blood. These receptors were taken from a woman aged 18 to 35 in good health. Both conserved end residues are part of each CDR3. The order of the fields is clone size, D gene, V gene, J gene, CDR3 DNA, CDR3 protein. The D gene is left open where the match is weak. For some rows the clone size is stated as once, few or many, or as a class when expanded; others skip it.

clone size: -
D gene: -
V gene: TRBV11-2
J gene: TRBJ2-3
CDR3 DNA: TGTGCCAGCAGCCTGGGCGCCATGAATACGCAGTATTTT
CDR3 protein: CASSLGAMNTQYF

clone size: -
D gene: -
V gene: TRBV6-2/TRBV6-3
J gene: TRBJ2-3
CDR3 DNA: TGTGCCACCTCCGGGAGACCGTTCACAGATACGCAGTATTTT
CDR3 protein: CATSGRPFTDTQYF

clone size: few
D gene: -
V gene: TRBV7-9
J gene: TRBJ2-7
CDR3 DNA: TGTGCCAGCAGCTTCGACAGCTCTACGTCGGAGCAGTACTTC
CDR3 protein: CASSFDSSTSEQYF

clone size: once
D gene: -
V gene: TRBV5-6
J gene: TRBJ2-1
CDR3 DNA: TGTGCCAGCAGCTTGGGACTGGGGTACAATGAGCAGTTCTTC
CDR3 protein: CASSLGLGYNEQFF

clone size: few
D gene: -
V gene: TRBV5-1
J gene: TRBJ2-5
CDR3 DNA: TGCGCCAGCAGCGAGGCAGGAGCCGAGACCCAGTACTTC
CDR3 protein: CASSEAGAETQYF

clone size: few
D gene: -
V gene: TRBV12-2
J gene: TRBJ2-3
CDR3 DNA: TGTGCAAGTCGCTTCTTCTTTCTAGCGGTACCTGCTAGCACAGATACGCAGTATTTT
CDR3 protein: CASRFFFLAVPASTDTQYF

clone size: once
D gene: -
V gene: TRBV20-1
J gene: TRBJ2-3
CDR3 DNA: TGCAGTGCCCCCTCTCGGAGCGGACTCACAGATACGCAGTATTTT
CDR3 protein: CSAPSRSGLTDTQYF

clone size: few
D gene: TRBD1
V gene: TRBV5-1
J gene: TRBJ2-1
CDR3 DNA: TGCGCCAGCAGCCTCGGACAGGGTGGCAATGAGCAGTTCTTC
CDR3 protein: CASSLGQGGNEQFF

clone size: few
D gene: TRBD2
V gene: TRBV20-1
J gene: TRBJ2-1
CDR3 DNA: TGCAGTGCTCCACGGACTAGCGACTACAATGAGCAGTTCTTC
CDR3 protein: CSAPRTSDYNEQFF

clone size: few
D gene: TRBD2
V gene: TRBV7-2
J gene: TRBJ2-3
CDR3 DNA: TGTGCCAGCAGCTCGGGACTAGCGGGAGGCGTCGATACGCAGTATTTT
CDR3 protein: CASSSGLAGGVDTQYF

clone size: few
D gene: TRBD2
V gene: TRBV5-5
J gene: TRBJ2-6
CDR3 DNA: TGTGCCAGCAGCTTGAGCCATAGCGGGATCCTCTCTGGGGCCAACGTCCTGACTTTC
CDR3 protein: CASSLSHSGILSGANVLTF

clone size: -
D gene: -
V gene: TRBV9
J gene: TRBJ1-2
CDR3 DNA: TGTGCCAGCAGCGTAGCGTCAGAAACCAACTATGGCTACACCTTC
CDR3 protein: CASSVASETNYGYTF

clone size: -
D gene: -
V gene: TRBV27
J gene: TRBJ1-4
CDR3 DNA: TGTGCCAGCAGTTTCGGGCAGGGAATCCCTATCGGTGAAAAACTGTTTTTT
CDR3 protein: CASSFGQGIPIGEKLFF

clone size: -
D gene: -
V gene: TRBV5-6
J gene: TRBJ2-1
CDR3 DNA: TGTGCCAGCAGCTTGCGGGGAGGGCAGTTCTTC
CDR3 protein: CASSLRGGQFF